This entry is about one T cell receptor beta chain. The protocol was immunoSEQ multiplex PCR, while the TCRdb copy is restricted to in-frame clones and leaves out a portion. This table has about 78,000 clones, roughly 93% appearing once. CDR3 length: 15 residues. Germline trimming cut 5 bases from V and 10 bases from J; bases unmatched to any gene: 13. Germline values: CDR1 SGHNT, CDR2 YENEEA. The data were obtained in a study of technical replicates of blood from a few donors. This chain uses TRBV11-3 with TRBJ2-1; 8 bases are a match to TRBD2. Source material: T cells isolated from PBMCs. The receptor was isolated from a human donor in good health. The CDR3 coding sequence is TGTGCCAGCAGCCCTGCGGAGCGGGAGTTGAACGAGCAGTTCTTC. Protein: CASSPAERELNEQFF. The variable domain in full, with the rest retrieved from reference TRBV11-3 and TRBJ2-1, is EAGVVQSPRYKIIEKKQPVAFWCNPISGHNTLYWYLQNLGQGPELLIRYENEEAVDDSQLPKDRFSAERLKGVDSTLKIQPAELGDSAVYLCASSPAERELNEQFFGPGTRLTVL.